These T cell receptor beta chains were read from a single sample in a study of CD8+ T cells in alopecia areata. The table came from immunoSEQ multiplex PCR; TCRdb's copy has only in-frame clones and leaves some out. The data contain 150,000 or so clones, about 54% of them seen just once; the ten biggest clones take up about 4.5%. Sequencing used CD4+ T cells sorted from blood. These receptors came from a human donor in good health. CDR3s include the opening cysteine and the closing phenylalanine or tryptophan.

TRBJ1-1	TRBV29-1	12	CSVSPGHTEAFF
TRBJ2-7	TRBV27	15	CASSPTGTGSYEQYF
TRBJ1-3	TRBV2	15	CASSDTAGAGNTIYF
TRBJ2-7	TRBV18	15	CASSPPGRDTHEQYF
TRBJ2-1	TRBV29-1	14	CSVAVGQRRGEQFF
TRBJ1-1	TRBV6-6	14	CASIGQQGVTEAFF
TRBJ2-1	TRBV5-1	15	CASVPGTSGGNEQFF
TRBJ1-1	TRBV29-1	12	CSVEPGKSEAFF
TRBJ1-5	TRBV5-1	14	CASSQSQGEWPQHF
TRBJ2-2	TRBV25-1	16	CASSDTKREYTGELFF
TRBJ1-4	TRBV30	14	CAWTRGQGYEKLFF
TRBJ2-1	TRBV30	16	CAWSVPPALTNNEQFF
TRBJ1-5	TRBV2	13	CASSDVTLGPQHF
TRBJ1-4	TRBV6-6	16	CASSYSSSGNVQGLFF
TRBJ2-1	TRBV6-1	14	CASSRLGDRNEQFF
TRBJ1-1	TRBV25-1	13	CASSEGRGTEAFF
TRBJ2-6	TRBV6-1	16	CASSDPGASGANVLTF
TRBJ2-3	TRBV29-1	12	CSVGQGGDTQYF
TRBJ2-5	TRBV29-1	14	CSVGRTGGWETQYF
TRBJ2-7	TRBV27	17	CASSLGWSGERTYEQYF
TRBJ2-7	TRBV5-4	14	CASSAPGHTYEQYF